In this sample, the clone carrying this T cell receptor beta chain turned up many times. The data originate from a study of T cells after yellow fever vaccination. TCRdb recomputed calls from the 5' RACE reads with MiXCR, one row per CDR3 protein. Here the sample spans about 45,000 distinct CDR3 sequences, 6.8% being singletons. This specimen consisted of CD8+ T cells not binding an NS4B(214-222) dextramer, sorted from PBMCs, obtained 45 days after the yellow fever booster vaccination. The clonotype originates from a man in his thirties or forties who received the YFV17D yellow fever vaccine.

CDR3 nucleotides: TGTGCCAGCAGCTTGTGGCGGGAGTGGGGTAATGAGCAGTTCTTC. Residues: CASSLWREWGNEQFF. The V and J genes are TRBV11-3 and TRBJ2-1; 7 positions match TRBD2. The germline V gene encodes CDR1 SGHNT and CDR2 YENEEA. J lost 7 bases, V lost 3 bases, and 9 bases had no gene match. The CDR3 has 15 amino acids.